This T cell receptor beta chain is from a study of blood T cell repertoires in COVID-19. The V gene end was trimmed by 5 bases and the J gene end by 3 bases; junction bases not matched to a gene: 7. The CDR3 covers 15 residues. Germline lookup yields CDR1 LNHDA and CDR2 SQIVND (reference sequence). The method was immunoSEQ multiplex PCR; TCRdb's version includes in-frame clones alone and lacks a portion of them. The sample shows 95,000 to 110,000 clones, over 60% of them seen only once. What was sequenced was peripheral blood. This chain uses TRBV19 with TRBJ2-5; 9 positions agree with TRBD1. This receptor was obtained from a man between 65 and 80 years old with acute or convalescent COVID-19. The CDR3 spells CASSPRDRDKETQYF. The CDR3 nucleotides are TGTGCCAGTAGTCCCCGGGACAGGGATAAAGAGACCCAGTACTTC.